The 22 T cell receptor beta chains listed next were all sequenced from one sample in a study of blood T cell repertoires in COVID-19. The method was immunoSEQ multiplex PCR; TCRdb's version includes in-frame clones alone and lacks a portion of them. Among tens of thousands of clones listed, over 75% were seen once. Material for sequencing was peripheral blood. The receptors were gathered from a woman aged 80 or over with COVID-19, enrolled during active disease.

The V and J genes are TRBV19 and TRBJ1-5, with a weak D call TRBD1 (5 bases). Germline V lookup: CDR1 LNHDA, CDR2 SQIVND (reference sequence). Trimming removed 6 bases from V and 6 bases from J, with 18 bases in between. The CDR3 length is 15 residues. The DNA for the CDR3 is TGTGCCAGTAGGGCCCGCGGGGGGGGTGGTCAGCCCCAGCATTTT. The encoded protein is CASRARGGGGQPQHF.

The chain employs TRBV3-1 (or the pseudogene TRBV3-2) and TRBJ2-3; possibly TRBD2 for D (6 bases). The CDR3 extends over 14 amino acids. V lost 4 bases, J lost 3 bases, and 11 bases lay in between. Looked up from germline, CDR1 is LGHDT and CDR2 is YNNKEL (reference sequence). The CDR3 bases are TGTGCCAGCAGCCCCACGCGGGGAACAGATACGCAGTATTTT. Protein sequence: CASSPTRGTDTQYF.

V and J are TRBV2 and TRBJ2-7; D is perhaps TRBD1 (5 bases). CDR1 and CDR2 from the germline V gene are SNHLY and FYNNEI. The V and J ends lost 7 bases and 2 bases respectively, with 9 bases between them. The CDR3 runs to 12 residues. The CDR3 DNA is TGTGCCAGCACCCAAGGGGCCTACGAGCAGTACTTC. It yields the protein CASTQGAYEQYF.

The chain joins TRBV6-1 to TRBJ2-4; D may be TRBD1 (6 bases). Germline CDR1 and CDR2: MNHNS and SASEGT. The CDR3 sequence is 15 residues long. V shed 3 bases and J shed 0 bases, with 9 bases lying between them. As DNA, the CDR3 is TGTGCCAGCAGTGACAGGGGAAGAGCCAAAAACATTCAGTACTTC. Amino acids: CASSDRGRAKNIQYF.

The gene calls are TRBV9 and TRBJ2-1; 11 bases are shared with TRBD2. This CDR3 spans 16 amino acids. V trimming: 0 bases; J trimming: 9 bases; junction bases outside the gene matches: 8. Germline V gene lookup returns CDR1 SGDLS and CDR2 YYNGEE. CDR3 protein: CASSVDGSGGAVEQFF. CDR3 nucleotides: TGTGCCAGCAGCGTAGATGGTAGCGGGGGGGCCGTTGAGCAGTTCTTC.

Note on this clone: This specimen includes other DNA sequences encoding the same CDR3. V gene TRBV7-9 combines with J gene TRBJ2-5, with TRBD1 as a possible D gene (5 bases). Germline V gives CDR1 SEHNR, CDR2 FQNEAQ (reference sequence). V dropped 0 bases and J dropped 5 bases, with 10 bases sitting between them. The CDR3 contains 14 residues. DNA of the CDR3: TGTGCCAGCAGCTTAGCAGGGGCCGGCGAGACCCAGTACTTC. It yields the protein CASSLAGAGETQYF.

This clone showed up just once. This chain joins TRBV4-1 and TRBJ2-7; perhaps TRBD2 as D (6 bases). CDR1 is MGHRA, CDR2 YSYEKL, per germline. This CDR3 has 13 amino acids. Trimming cost V 4 bases and J 7 bases, with 14 bases left between them. The CDR3 spells CASSPRPAGEQYF. Here the CDR3 DNA reads TGCGCCAGCAGCCCCCGGCCGGCGGGGGAGCAGTACTTC.

The chain uses TRBV3-1 (or the pseudogene TRBV3-2) and TRBJ2-5; 14 nucleotides align to TRBD2. Trimming removed 2 bases from V and 4 bases from J; junction bases left unmatched: 9. The CDR3 runs to 18 residues. Germline CDR1 is LGHDT and CDR2 is YNNKEL (reference sequence). CDR3 loop: CASSQRPPGTSGRETQYF. The CDR3 DNA follows: TGTGCCAGCAGCCAACGACCGCCCGGGACTAGCGGGAGAGAGACCCAGTACTTC.

The rearrangement links TRBV27 to TRBJ1-2; D is possibly TRBD1 (5 bases). The CDR3 has 15 residues. V lost 4 bases, J lost 1 base, and 13 bases lay in between. From germline, CDR1 is MNHEY and CDR2 SMNVEV (reference sequence). CDR3 DNA sequence: TGTGCCAGCAGTTCTAGGAGGGGAGGTAACTATGGCTACACCTTC. It yields the protein CASSSRRGGNYGYTF.

V is TRBV7-9 and J is TRBJ2-7; 7 bases agree with TRBD2. Losses at the gene ends were 1 base for V and 3 bases for J; bases not matched to a gene: 3. CDR3 length: 14 residues. Germline CDR1 and CDR2: SEHNR and FQNEAQ (reference sequence). The CDR3 DNA reads as TGTGCCAGCAGCTTAGGCGGGAGCCTCTACGAGCAGTACTTC. Translating gives CASSLGGSLYEQYF.

This sequence joins TRBV5-6 and TRBJ2-7; D perhaps matches TRBD1 (6 bases). V dropped 5 bases and J dropped 7 bases, with 22 bases sitting between them. CDR3 length: 15 amino acids. Germline loops: CDR1 SGHDT, CDR2 YYEEEE. The CDR3: CASRLRGTPVSEQYF. For the CDR3, the DNA is TGTGCCAGCAGACTTAGGGGGACACCCGTGTCAGAGCAGTACTTC.

This chain links TRBV28 with TRBJ1-1; no firm D call. Trimming removed 9 bases from V and 1 base from J, with 12 bases in between. The CDR3 extends over 13 amino acids. The germline V gene has CDR1 MDHEN and CDR2 SYDVKM. CDR3 nucleotide sequence: TGTGCCAGTCTAGAAAGGAAGAACACTGAAGCTTTCTTT. This sequence encodes CASLERKNTEAFF.

This clone showed up just once. The V call is TRBV18, the J call TRBJ2-7, with 9 bases fitting TRBD2. The CDR3 is 14 residues long. V trimming: 4 bases; J trimming: 6 bases; junction bases outside the gene matches: 7. Germline V gene sequence: CDR1 KGHSH, CDR2 LQKENI. The CDR3 protein is CASSRTSVNLEQYF. CDR3 in DNA: TGTGCCAGCTCACGGACTAGCGTGAATCTCGAGCAGTACTTC. Looking up the rest from reference TRBV18 and TRBJ2-7 gives the full variable domain: NAGVMQNPRHLVRRRGQEARLRCSPMKGHSHVYWYRQLPEEGLKFMVYLQKENIIDESGMPKERFSAEFPKEGPSILRIQQVVRGDSAAYFCASSRTSVNLEQYFGPGTRLTVT.

The chain joins TRBV21-1 to TRBJ2-1; the table's D call of TRBD1 was not tested on the DNA. TRBV21-1 is deemed a pseudogene. The CDR3 runs 15 residues. The CDR3 nucleotides are TGTGCCAGCAGCAAAATTCAGTCCCCCTACAATGAGCAGTTCTTC. Its protein product is CASSKIQSPYNEQFF.

This clone was observed a few times. V usage is TRBV30 and J usage is TRBJ1-2, with D maybe TRBD1 (5 bases). Germline V gene sequence: CDR1 GTSNPN, CDR2 SVGIG (reference sequence). V was shortened by 2 bases and J by 3 bases, with 10 bases between the two germline ends. The CDR3 is made up of 13 amino acids. The DNA for the CDR3 is TGTGCCTGGAGTCCCTCGGGGGACTATGGCTACACCTTC. Protein sequence: CAWSPSGDYGYTF.

The chain uses TRBV7-2 and TRBJ2-7; 8 bases agree with TRBD2. Losses at the gene ends were 3 bases for V and 2 bases for J; bases not matched to a gene: 3. The CDR3 loop spans 14 amino acids. Per germline, CDR1 SGHTA and CDR2 FQGNSA. The chain's CDR3 is CASSLSGGTYEQYF. In DNA, the CDR3 is TGTGCCAGCAGCTTGAGCGGGGGAACCTACGAGCAGTACTTC.

V gene TRBV7-7 combines with J gene TRBJ2-5; 8 bases map to TRBD1. V gave up 4 bases and J gave up 5 bases; unmatched junction bases: 9. This CDR3 comprises 15 residues. Germline CDR1 SSHAT, CDR2 FNYEAQ (reference sequence). CDR3 loop: CASSSGLRGHETQYF. DNA of the CDR3: TGTGCCAGCAGCTCGGGACTCAGGGGGCACGAGACCCAGTACTTC.

This chain links TRBV11-2 with TRBJ1-1; weak D call: TRBD1 (6 bases). In germline, CDR1 is SGHAT, CDR2 FQNNGV. This CDR3 comprises 13 residues. Trimming took off 5 bases at V and 7 bases at J, with 14 bases between the two ends. The CDR3 region is CASSPDRDLEAFF. The CDR3 DNA reads TGTGCCAGCAGCCCGGACAGAGATCTTGAAGCTTTCTTT.

The rearrangement joins TRBV9 to TRBJ2-1, with TRBD2 matching over 10 bases. The germline V gene has CDR1 SGDLS and CDR2 YYNGEE. V lost 5 bases to trimming and J lost 5 bases; unmatched junction nucleotides: 7. This CDR3 is built from 15 residues. The CDR3 DNA sequence: TGTGCCAGCAGAGGAGGACTAGCGGTTAACAATGAGCAGTTCTTC. It is translated as CASRGGLAVNNEQFF.

The genes are TRBV2 and TRBJ1-1, with 8 bases fitting TRBD1. The CDR3 has 15 residues. CDR1 is SNHLY and CDR2 is FYNNEI in the germline V gene. V was clipped by 6 bases and J by 1 base; unmatched bases: 7. This CDR3 reads CASRDPGGANTEAFF. Here the CDR3 DNA reads TGTGCCAGCAGAGATCCAGGGGGCGCGAACACTGAAGCTTTCTTT.

This rearrangement joins TRBV27 to TRBJ1-2, with a possible D match to TRBD1 (5 bases). The CDR3 totals 14 residues. Per germline, CDR1 MNHEY and CDR2 SMNVEV (reference sequence). V gave up 4 bases and J gave up 3 bases, with 12 bases separating them. The CDR3 DNA reads as TGTGCCAGCAGTTCCGGTGGGGGGGACTATGGCTACACCTTC. This sequence encodes CASSSGGGDYGYTF.

The chain is built from TRBV7-8 and TRBJ1-3, with 8 bases fitting TRBD1. The germline V gene has CDR1 SGHVS and CDR2 FQNEAQ. J was trimmed by 4 bases and V by 5 bases; bases with no gene match: 7. The CDR3 consists of 15 residues. CDR3 in amino acids: CASSPRTGFGNTIYF. CDR3 bases: TGTGCCAGCAGCCCTCGGACAGGGTTCGGAAACACCATATATTTT.